These 13 T cell receptor beta chains came from one sample sequenced in a study of T-cell memory formation after mild COVID-19 (dated by TCRdb to the early 2020s). Receptor amplification or capture employed 5' RACE. TCRdb shows the sequencer as Illumina NovaSeq 6000. TCRdb handled the public reads itself, with Q25 trimming in fastp and clone calling in MiXCR, and kept productive beta chains. Rows merge per CDR3 protein into single entries with the most common DNA and genes. The sample data list around 200,000 distinct CDR3 sequences, and around 25% of these were observed just once. Together, the top ten hold over 10% of the sample. The sequencing input was PBMCs or a T cell subset sorted from them (not recorded which). Receptor source: an adult woman who had mild COVID-19 (a few samples of this study predate the infection). The sample titles of this study are shuffled in the database, so cell type and time point are left out; the donor was told from shared clones.

The chain carries TRBV12-3 or TRBV12-4 and TRBJ1-1; TRBD1 is a possible D gene (6 bases). Trimming took 8 bases from V and 8 from J, leaving 18 bases between them. The CDR3 consists of 13 residues. The CDR3 here is CASGLGGLGEAFF. In nucleotides, the CDR3 is TGTGCCAGCGGCCTAGGGGGTTTAGGGGAAGCTTTCTTT.

With respect to this clonotype: At one of its ends the junction is not consistent with the germline gene, which may arise from a read error. The rearrangement uses TRBV7-7 and TRBJ2-2; D gene unclear. CDR1 SSHAT and CDR2 FNYEAQ come from the germline V gene (reference sequence). The CDR3 runs 13 residues. CDR3 residues: CASSSVGVGELFF. In DNA, the CDR3 is TGTGCTAGCAGCAGCGTCGGTGTCGGGGAGCTGTTTTTT.

This clonotype was observed a handful of times. The chain carries TRBV29-1 and TRBJ2-3, with D unresolved. V dropped 4 bases and J dropped 6 bases, with 20 bases sitting between them. In germline, CDR1 is SQVTM, CDR2 ANQGSEA. The CDR3 loop spans 15 amino acids. The CDR3 reads CSVAARLFEGDTQYF. For the CDR3, the DNA is TGCAGCGTTGCTGCCAGGCTCTTCGAAGGGGATACGCAGTATTTT.

V gene TRBV5-5 combines with J gene TRBJ1-6; D not resolved. Between the trimmed V and J ends, which lost 4 bases and 0 bases, there was a span of 14 bases. This CDR3 spans 17 amino acids. Germline CDR1 SGHKS, CDR2 YYEKEE (reference sequence). The CDR3 sequence is CASSLWTMSSYNSPLHF. Here the CDR3 DNA reads TGTGCCAGCAGCCTGTGGACGATGAGCTCCTATAATTCACCCCTCCACTTT.

This clonotype was seen only a few times. The chain employs TRBV4-1 and TRBJ2-1, with D possibly TRBD1 on 8 matching bases. The V and J ends lost 2 bases and 0 bases respectively, with 17 bases between them. The CDR3 has 18 amino acids. Germline V gene data show CDR1 as MGHRA and CDR2 as YSYEKL. The CDR3 DNA is TGCGCCAGCAGCCAAACAGGGGGGGGCTTCCACTCCTACAATGAGCAGTTCTTC. Protein sequence: CASSQTGGGFHSYNEQFF.

The chain is built from TRBV7-2 and TRBJ1-5; D is possibly TRBD1 (6 bases). Trimming took off 4 bases at V and 5 bases at J, with 9 bases between the two ends. CDR1 SGHTA and CDR2 FQGNSA come from the germline V gene. The CDR3 length is 13 residues. CDR3 protein: CASSSQGYQPQHF. The CDR3 coding sequence is TGTGCCAGCAGCTCACAGGGTTATCAGCCCCAGCATTTT. The full variable domain, rest sourced from reference TRBV7-2 and TRBJ1-5, is GAGVSQSPSNKVTEKGKDVELRCDPISGHTALYWYRQSLGQGLEFLIYFQGNSAPDKSGLPSDRFSAERTGGSVSTLTIQRTQQEDSAVYLCASSSQGYQPQHFGDGTRLSIL.

The V and J genes are TRBV14 and TRBJ2-2; a weak D match, TRBD1 (6 bases). The CDR3 sequence is 14 residues long. Germline V gene lookup returns CDR1 SGHDN and CDR2 FVKESK. Trimming took 1 base from V and 6 from J, leaving 9 bases between them. The CDR3 protein is CASSQVWGPGELFF. CDR3 bases: TGTGCCAGCAGCCAAGTTTGGGGGCCCGGGGAGCTGTTTTTT.

This chain uses TRBV6-2 or TRBV6-3 with TRBJ2-5; 8 bases fit TRBD1. The junction had 11 bases not matched to a gene; V was cut back by 2 bases and J by 3 bases. The CDR3 spans 17 residues. The germline V gene has CDR1 MNHEY and CDR2 SVGEGT. The CDR3 here is CASSYINRGTGEETQYF. The CDR3 DNA follows: TGTGCCAGCAGTTACATCAACAGGGGGACTGGGGAAGAGACCCAGTACTTC.

The J gene is TRBJ1-2, the V gene TRBV19, with D tentatively TRBD1 (5 bases). The germline V gene has CDR1 LNHDA and CDR2 SQIVND (reference sequence). V was pared by 0 bases and J by 7 bases, with 6 bases between. The CDR3 is 12 amino acids. CDR3 protein: CASSIDRVGYTF. DNA of the CDR3: TGTGCCAGTAGTATAGACAGGGTTGGCTACACCTTC.

V and J are TRBV20-1 and TRBJ1-2; 8 bases line up with TRBD1. This CDR3 has 16 amino acids. Germline V gives CDR1 DFQATT, CDR2 SNEGSKA (reference sequence). Trimming removed 0 bases from V and 0 bases from J; junction bases left unmatched: 6. CDR3 DNA sequence: TGCAGTGCTAGAGATGACGGACAGGGCGCTAACTATGGCTACACCTTC. The encoded protein is CSARDDGQGANYGYTF.

This clonotype was detected a few times. V gene TRBV19 combines with J gene TRBJ2-7; D ambiguous. This CDR3 comprises 14 residues. The germline V gene has CDR1 LNHDA and CDR2 SQIVND (reference sequence). V lost 5 bases and J 4 bases, leaving 15 bases between the germline ends. Written as DNA, the CDR3 is TGTGCCAGTAGTCTCGGACCGAGAACTTACGAGCAGTACTTC. This codes for CASSLGPRTYEQYF.

The chain couples TRBV12-3 or TRBV12-4 to TRBJ1-5; tentative D call: TRBD1 (5 bases). The CDR3 is 14 residues long. V lost 6 bases, J lost 6 bases, and 15 bases lay in between. CDR3 region: CASRAGHQGQPQHF. The CDR3 region has the DNA TGTGCCAGCAGAGCCGGACACCAGGGTCAGCCCCAGCATTTT.

The chain joins TRBV3-1 to TRBJ2-3, with D tentatively TRBD2 (6 bases). CDR3 size: 12 residues. Germline CDR1 reads LGHDT; CDR2 reads YNNKEL (reference sequence). V was shortened by 9 bases and J by 2 bases, with 9 bases between the two germline ends. This chain's CDR3 is CARAGLTDTQYF. The CDR3 DNA reads TGTGCCAGGGCGGGACTCACAGATACGCAGTATTTT.